This T cell receptor (beta chain) was observed in a study of cytomegalovirus exposure and HLA in healthy donors (dated by TCRdb to the late 2010s). Concerning the study at large: According to an earlier analysis of a few hundred of the donors, 150 million to 200 million T cells yielded approximately 120 million unique TCR beta sequences and around 280 Gb of sequence data. To predict cytomegalovirus infection status, the study combined high-throughput TCR immunosequencing, statistical association of individual TCRs with disease status, and machine learning. The genetic ancestry cluster associated with self-reported Caucasian donors included approximately 85% of the approximately 430 genotyped donors. The T cell repertoires of 666 subjects were profiled by immunosequencing and related to cytomegalovirus serostatus. Across approximately 400 genotyped donors of the cohort, an average of about 240,000 unique TCR beta nucleotide sequences per donor were sequenced, and approximately 17% of those sequences were non-productive. All discovery cohort repertoires had been generated using a single sequencing platform. To decide whether each TCR beta V gene segment behaved as functional or pseudogenic, an earlier analysis of approximately 590 of the donors relied on high-throughput TCR beta sequencing. The aim of the study was to test whether cataloging public T cell receptors could identify signatures of past pathogen exposure. In addition to the first cohort of 666 subjects, a separate validation cohort of 100 to 150 different subjects was used. Rather than drawing on any new phenotypic data, the later analysis identified candidate immune exposures from TCR beta sequences and the way those sequences occurred across donors. Because of strong linkage in the cohort, roughly five DR-DQ haplotypes were treated as single units for association and clustering. A later genetic analysis used genome-wide SNP genotypes for about 55% of the 666 donors, treating that subset as a discovery cohort. HLA typing covered class I and class II loci at four-digit resolution. Alongside the repertoire data, information on donor age, sex, ethnicity and CMV serostatus was compiled. The number of typed donors differed by locus: roughly 629-630 for A, B, C, DRB1 and DQB1; 522 for DQA1; some 610 for DPA1; and some 470 for DPB1. A later analysis re-analyzed previously published TCR beta repertoires from hundreds of donors and added high-resolution HLA genotyping to study TCR occurrence patterns. About 330 gigabases of sequencing data and 70 million to 100 million unique TCR sequences made up an early release that covered under 750 HLA-typed donors.

Library generation was performed with the immunoSEQ multiplex PCR assay. For the multiplex PCR, a mixture combining 60 forward primers for TCR Vbeta segments and 13 reverse primers for TCR Jbeta segments was used. The CDR3 region of rearranged TCR beta genes was amplified from genomic DNA by a multiplex PCR assay. On the Illumina HiSeq System, the amplified TCR beta libraries were sequenced as 87-base-pair reads. The authors' pipeline ran thus. A later analysis counted 75 million to 100 million unique TCR beta chains across the 550 to 700 repertoires, and 9.5 million to 11 million of these chains were shared by at least two donors. To remove PCR and sequencing errors, raw reads were error-corrected and collapsed into unique sequences using a nearest-neighbor algorithm that merged closely related sequences. Alignment of CDR3 sequences to IMGT reference sequences was used to assign V, D and J gene segments. For a sequence to be retained, at least a six-nucleotide match to both a V gene segment and a J gene segment was required. Rearrangements were classified as productive when the CDR3 lacked stop codons and remained in frame with V and J, and all other rearrangements were classified as non-productive. Following IMGT convention, CDR3 was defined as the stretch from the second conserved V-encoded cysteine up to the conserved J-encoded phenylalanine. The earlier analysis of about 530 of the donors excluded any sequence lacking an unambiguous match to a single V gene segment. An earlier analysis of roughly 590 of the donors called V segments functional above 56.7% productive rearrangements and segregating when the between-donor standard deviation exceeded 5%. A statistical classification framework was built to diagnose cytomegalovirus status from the catalog of TCR beta chain sequences. V and J gene assignment, in a later analysis, came from comparing TCR nucleotide sequences with IMGT/GENE-DB human TR gene sequences. Using the TCRdist pipeline, a later analysis assigned CDR3 sequences along with most-parsimonious VDJ recombination scenarios. In a later analysis, every TCR beta chain was defined by the combination of its CDR3 amino acid sequence and its V-gene family, and reads without a unique V-gene family were dropped. To address suspected cross-contamination and a sequencing artifact, a later analysis removed around 600 highly shared, low-generation-probability nucleotide sequences. For each public chain, a later analysis derived a clonal expansion index from normalized ranks of inferred template counts within each repertoire. Generation probabilities in a later analysis came from a VDJ recombination model fitted to out-of-frame rearrangements, and those results were checked against IGoR. In a later analysis, hypergeometric tests were used to score TCR-TCR, TCR-HLA and TCR-CMV co-occurrence, with a repertoire-size bias correction applied to TCR pairs. To estimate false discovery rates, a later analysis permuted the HLA or CMV assignments 20 times. A later analysis grouped co-occurring TCRs with DBSCAN, adding TCRdist sequence similarity when clustering within HLA-allele-positive subsets. Repertoires with fewer than 30,000 or more than 120,000 public chains were left out of co-occurrence clustering, as were a handful of repertoires with anomalous nucleotide sharing. TCRdb took over this immuneACCESS table, retaining in-frame rearrangements with V and J assigned. Such tables are incomplete; in checked studies, under half of the missing clones stem from an unresolved V gene, and the remainder is unexplained. Clone size and the V and J calls come from that table; the DNA yielded D and trimming. The sample yields about 130,000 clones; roughly 70% were counted once. Jointly, the top ten make up 6% to 8% of the sample.

The cohort was made up of 500 to 800 healthy bone marrow donors. Cohort members were all nominally healthy when sampled, although unrecorded immune exposures were likely present. The donor tested CMV seropositive and was one of the 289 seropositive cohort members. A peripheral blood sample was provided by each donor, and peripheral blood mononuclear cells were used for TCR beta sequencing. Genomic DNA was extracted from the blood cell samples with the Qiagen DNeasy Blood Extraction Kit. CDR1 and CDR2 are drawn from the germline V gene: SGHRS, YFSETQ. V is cut back by 0 bases and J by 9 bases, with 11 bases in the junction unmatched. Its CDR3 holds 18 amino acids, cysteine through phenylalanine. CDR3 DNA only is kept here, 54 bases in frame from base 1. What the research found in general, with its limitations: While some public TCRs were present in many individuals, most TCR sequences turned up only very rarely across donors. V-gene and J-gene trimming of TCR beta chains was associated with a missense DCLRE1C variant in a later genetic analysis, and the association was replicated in an independent cohort. At a false discovery rate of 0.05, a later analysis linked 15,000 to 20,000 TCR beta sequences to specific HLA alleles. In vitro tests confirmed that three of the cytomegalovirus-associated TCR beta chains recognize cytomegalovirus antigens. Linkage disequilibrium might explain the correlated functional status among segregating V segments, but an unknown experimental factor could not be excluded. The classifier was reported to diagnose cytomegalovirus status with high specificity and sensitivity in both the original cohort and the validation cohort. Immune exposure information for the cohort was limited to CMV serostatus. Because counts were too low, seventeen rarely observed V segments, including chromosome 9 orphons, were excluded from the earlier analysis of about 500 of the donors. The sequencing pipeline was judged likely to have produced a cluster of highly shared sequence variants as a technical artifact. In the study, around 150 TCR beta chains were listed as associated with cytomegalovirus. In a later analysis, TCR association rates were found to vary across HLA loci, with the most associated TCRs seen for DRB1 alleles and the fewest for HLA-C alleles. In an earlier analysis of 587 of the donors, most TCR beta V segments were observed in productive rearrangements about 87% or about 30% of the time, broadly matching IMGT annotations. Strong co-occurrence of HLA alleles, especially DR and DQ, made assigning TCR associations to individual alleles difficult. In a later analysis, HLA-associated TCR beta chains were found to be more clonally expanded and to have lower generation probabilities than equally common non-associated chains. The 87-base-pair reads could not distinguish some IMGT-functional V segments, including TRBV6-2 and TRBV6-3, so those segments were excluded. A further reported finding was that TCR beta sequences accurately predicted the HLA-A and HLA-B alleles for most subjects in the first cohort. In a later analysis, most CMV-associated TCR beta chains were found to appear HLA-restricted, with HLA associations seemingly driven largely by CMV exposure. The authors suggested that the approach could potentially be generalized to other disease states and immunological phenotypes. According to a later analysis, parvovirus B19, influenza, CMV and Epstein-Barr virus appeared linked to several top co-occurrence clusters. Only TCR beta chains were sequenced in this cohort, and the absence of alpha or paired-chain data limited detectable features. Compared with the roughly 670-donor mean, donors in an Asian-associated ancestry cluster had fewer N-insertions in productive TCRs, according to a later genetic analysis. Because some donors lacked HLA typing at each locus, the association tests relied only on the typed subset. Presence/absence analyses assumed roughly uniform sequencing depth across donors, an assumption that may not hold.

A remark on this clone: The antigen it binds to is not known. No quality values exist for individual bases; no much larger clone is one base distant.

This clonotype originated in a man aged 35-49 years in good health and CMV-seropositive. Rearrangement joined TRBV5-1 to TRBJ2-1; 14 central bases correspond to TRBD2. The sequencing input was PBMCs. The CDR3 has the sequence CASSLAPTSGGASGEQFF. The sequenced DNA: TGCGCCAGCAGCTTGGCCCCGACTAGCGGGGGGGCCTCTGGTGAGCAGTTCTTC.